The 12 T cell receptor beta chains in this list originate from one sample, sequenced in a study of T cell responses to AZD1222 COVID-19 vaccine. TCRdb's table, derived via immunoSEQ multiplex PCR, lists solely in-frame clones and lacks some. The sample holds over 130,000 clones; 89% are singletons and the top ten take approximately 4.5%. The sample here was peripheral blood, taken on day 0 of AZD1222 vaccination. All receptors derive from an adult in good health.

J is TRBJ1-5 and V is TRBV7-9; TRBD1 might be the D (5 bases). CDR3 length: 14 residues. CDR1 is SEHNR and CDR2 is FQNEAQ in the germline V gene (reference sequence). Deletions cut 5 bases from V and 6 bases from J, with 14 bases between. The CDR3 loop reads CASSAGGGFQPQHF. The CDR3 DNA reads TGTGCCAGCAGCGCTGGGGGGGGGTTTCAGCCCCAGCATTTT.

The CDR3 DNA follows: TGCGCCAGCAGCGGCACGACAGGGTACGACTATGGCTACACCTTC. Amino acids: CASSGTTGYDYGYTF. The chain joins TRBV5-1 to TRBJ1-2, with 7 positions matching TRBD1. CDR1 is SGHRS and CDR2 is YFSETQ in the germline V gene. This CDR3 has 15 amino acids. V lost 4 bases and J lost 3; bases outside the gene matches: 9. Supplemented by reference TRBV5-1 and TRBJ1-2, the full variable domain reads KAGVTQTPRYLIKTRGQQVTLSCSPISGHRSVSWYQQTPGQGLQFLFEYFSETQRNKGNFPGRFSGRQFSNSRSEMNVSTLELGDSALYLCASSGTTGYDYGYTFGSGTRLTVV.

The chain uses TRBV7-3 and TRBJ1-2; D might be TRBD1 (6 bases). The germline V gene encodes CDR1 SGHTA and CDR2 FQGTGA. The V end lost 5 bases, the J end lost 1 base, and 26 bases lay between the germline ends. The CDR3 contains 19 residues. CDR3 sequence: CASSPRGGPTLPVNYGYTF. Here the CDR3 DNA reads TGTGCCAGCAGCCCTAGGGGGGGCCCCACACTGCCGGTTAACTATGGCTACACCTTC.

V usage is TRBV5-1 and J usage is TRBJ2-3; possibly TRBD1 or TRBD2 for D (5 bases each). Germline V gene data show CDR1 as SGHRS and CDR2 as YFSETQ. V lost 5 bases and J lost 2, with 15 bases in between. The CDR3 is 15 amino acids. The CDR3 loop is CASRPPVGDTDTQYF. The CDR3 DNA reads TGCGCCAGCAGGCCCCCCGTGGGGGACACAGATACGCAGTATTTT.

The chain joins TRBV5-8 to TRBJ2-1; D ambiguous. CDR1 and CDR2 (germline): SGHTS, YDEGEE. The CDR3 is 12 amino acids. The V gene lost 3 bases and the J gene lost 10 bases, with 11 bases spanning the gap. The CDR3 is CASSSTLGEQFF. The CDR3 DNA follows: TGTGCCAGCAGCTCGACCCTGGGGGAGCAGTTCTTC.

The chain employs TRBV20-1 and TRBJ2-5, with D possibly TRBD2 on 5 matching bases. The V and J ends lost 3 bases and 4 bases respectively, with 6 bases between them. This CDR3 spans 11 amino acids. From germline, CDR1 is DFQATT and CDR2 SNEGSKA (reference sequence). The CDR3 region is CSASSVETQYF. CDR3 coding DNA: TGCAGTGCTAGTAGCGTAGAGACCCAGTACTTC.

The rearrangement links TRBV5-5 to TRBJ1-2; 7 positions agree with TRBD1. Germline CDR1 is SGHKS and CDR2 is YYEKEE (reference sequence). Losses at the gene ends were 0 bases for V and 6 bases for J; bases not matched to a gene: 11. The CDR3 covers 16 residues. CDR3 in DNA: TGTGCCAGCAGCTTGGTGGGTCGTGGGACAGCGCATGGCTACACCTTC. Amino acids: CASSLVGRGTAHGYTF.

This clone is classed as medium-sized. This chain connects TRBV6-6 to TRBJ1-5; TRBD1 matches 8 bases. The trim removed 4 bases at V and 5 bases at J, leaving 4 bases unmatched. CDR1 is MNHNY and CDR2 is SVGAGI in the germline V gene (reference sequence). The CDR3 covers 14 residues. The CDR3 DNA sequence: TGTGCCAGCAGTTTCGGACAGGGCTATCAGCCCCAGCATTTT. Encoded protein: CASSFGQGYQPQHF.

This chain links TRBV27 with TRBJ1-6, with a tentative D call TRBD1 (5 bases). Trimming stripped 7 bases from V and 10 bases from J, with 11 bases between. The CDR3 spans 12 residues. Looked up from germline, CDR1 is MNHEY and CDR2 is SMNVEV (reference sequence). CDR3 region: CASTGGISPLHF. The CDR3, as DNA: TGTGCCAGCACTGGGGGGATATCACCCCTCCACTTT.

This clone was detected only a few times. This sequence joins TRBV12-3 or TRBV12-4 and TRBJ1-5; D not certain. The CDR3 runs to 13 residues. The V gene lost 2 bases and the J gene lost 6 bases, with 8 bases spanning the gap. This chain's CDR3 is CASSLMEGQPQHF. The CDR3 coding sequence is TGTGCCAGCAGTTTAATGGAGGGTCAGCCCCAGCATTTT.

The chain carries TRBV6-2 or TRBV6-3 and TRBJ1-5; possible D gene TRBD1, 5 bases. Trimming cost V 4 bases and J 4 bases, with 8 bases left between them. CDR1 is MNHEY and CDR2 is SVGEGT in the germline V gene. CDR3 length equals 13 residues. The CDR3 is CASSFQGNQPQHF. The CDR3 bases are TGTGCCAGCAGTTTCCAGGGTAATCAGCCCCAGCATTTT.

This chain joins TRBV6-5 and TRBJ2-3; weak D call: TRBD2 (6 bases). Germline assignment: CDR1 MNHEY and CDR2 SVGAGI. The V gene lost 2 bases and the J gene lost 3 bases, with 9 bases spanning the gap. The CDR3 runs to 14 residues. The CDR3 nucleotides are TGTGCCAGCAGTTACAGGGCGGGGACAGATACGCAGTATTTT. This encodes CASSYRAGTDTQYF.